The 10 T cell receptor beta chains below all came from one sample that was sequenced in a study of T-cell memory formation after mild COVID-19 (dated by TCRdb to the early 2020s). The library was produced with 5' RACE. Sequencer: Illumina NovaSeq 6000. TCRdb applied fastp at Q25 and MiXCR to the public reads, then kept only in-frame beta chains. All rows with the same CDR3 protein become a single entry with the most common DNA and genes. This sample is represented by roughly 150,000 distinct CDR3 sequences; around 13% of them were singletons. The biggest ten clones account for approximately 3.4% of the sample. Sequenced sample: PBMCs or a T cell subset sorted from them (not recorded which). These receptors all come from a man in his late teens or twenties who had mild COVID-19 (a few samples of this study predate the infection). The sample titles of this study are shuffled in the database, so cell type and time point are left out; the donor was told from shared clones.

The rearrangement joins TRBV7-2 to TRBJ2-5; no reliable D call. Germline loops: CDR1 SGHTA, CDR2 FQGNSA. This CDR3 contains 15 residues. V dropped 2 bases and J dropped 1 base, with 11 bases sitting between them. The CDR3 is CASSLRAATQETQYF. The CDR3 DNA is TGTGCCAGCAGCTTAAGGGCAGCAACCCAAGAGACCCAGTACTTC.

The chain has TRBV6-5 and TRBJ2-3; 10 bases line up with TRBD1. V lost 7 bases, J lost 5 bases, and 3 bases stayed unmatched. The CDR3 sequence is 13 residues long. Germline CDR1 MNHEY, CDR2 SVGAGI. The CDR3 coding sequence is TGTGCCAGCACTGGGACAGGGGTAGATACGCAGTATTTT. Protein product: CASTGTGVDTQYF.

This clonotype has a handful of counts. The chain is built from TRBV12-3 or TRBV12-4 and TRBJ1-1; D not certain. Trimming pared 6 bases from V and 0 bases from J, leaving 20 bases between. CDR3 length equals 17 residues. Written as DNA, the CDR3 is TGTGCCAGCAGCCCTACCCGGGTCCCCTTTATGAACACTGAAGCTTTCTTT. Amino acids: CASSPTRVPFMNTEAFF.

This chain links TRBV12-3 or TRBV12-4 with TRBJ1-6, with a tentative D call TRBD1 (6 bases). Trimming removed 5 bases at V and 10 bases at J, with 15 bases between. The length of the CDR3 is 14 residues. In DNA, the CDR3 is TGTGCCAGCAGTCCAACAGGGATGAAATCACCCCTCCACTTT. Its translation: CASSPTGMKSPLHF.

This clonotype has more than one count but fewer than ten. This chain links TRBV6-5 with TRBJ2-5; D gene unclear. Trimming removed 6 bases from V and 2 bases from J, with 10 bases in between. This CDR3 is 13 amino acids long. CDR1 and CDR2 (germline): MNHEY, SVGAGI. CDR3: CASRRESQETQYF. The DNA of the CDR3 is TGTGCCAGCAGAAGAGAGTCTCAAGAGACCCAGTACTTC.

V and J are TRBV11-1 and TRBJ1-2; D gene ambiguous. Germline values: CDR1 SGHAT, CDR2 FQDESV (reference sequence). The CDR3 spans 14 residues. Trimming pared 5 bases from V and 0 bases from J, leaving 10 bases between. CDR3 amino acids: CASSLNQANYGYTF. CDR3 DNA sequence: TGTGCCAGCAGCCTGAACCAAGCTAACTATGGCTACACCTTC.

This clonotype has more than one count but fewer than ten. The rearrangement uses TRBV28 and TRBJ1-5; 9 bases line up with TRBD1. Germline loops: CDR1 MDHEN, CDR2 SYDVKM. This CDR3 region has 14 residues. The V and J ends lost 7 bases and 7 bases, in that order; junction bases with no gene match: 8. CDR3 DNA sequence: TGTGCCAGCAACTCCGGGACAGGGACCCAGCCCCAGCATTTT. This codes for CASNSGTGTQPQHF.

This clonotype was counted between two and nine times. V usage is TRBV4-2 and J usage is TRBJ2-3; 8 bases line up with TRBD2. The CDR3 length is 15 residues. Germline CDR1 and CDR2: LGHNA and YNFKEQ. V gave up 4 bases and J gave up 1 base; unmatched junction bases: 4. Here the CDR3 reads CASSPSRGGTDTQYF. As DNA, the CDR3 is TGTGCCAGCAGCCCTTCGCGGGGGGGCACAGATACGCAGTATTTT.

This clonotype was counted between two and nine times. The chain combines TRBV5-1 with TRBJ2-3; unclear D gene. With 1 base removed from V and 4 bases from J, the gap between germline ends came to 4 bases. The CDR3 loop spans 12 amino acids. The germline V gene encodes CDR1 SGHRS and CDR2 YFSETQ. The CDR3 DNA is TGCGCCAGCAGCTTGTGGTCAGATACGCAGTATTTT. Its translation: CASSLWSDTQYF.

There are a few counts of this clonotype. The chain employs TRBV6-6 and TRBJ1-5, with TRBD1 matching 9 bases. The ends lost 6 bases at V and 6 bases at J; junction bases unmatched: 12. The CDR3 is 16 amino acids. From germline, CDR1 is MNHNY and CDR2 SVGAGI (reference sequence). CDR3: CASRAGTGSNGQPQHF. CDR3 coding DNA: TGTGCCAGCAGGGCCGGGACAGGGTCGAACGGTCAGCCCCAGCATTTT.